Listed below are T cell receptor beta chains from one sample, sequenced in a study of blood T cell repertoires in COVID-19. The data were produced by immunoSEQ multiplex PCR, yet TCRdb's version contains in-frame clones alone and is incomplete. The data show some 240,000 clones, about 89% seen once. The sequenced sample consisted of peripheral blood. The receptor set was obtained from a man aged 55 to 70 who had recovered from COVID-19. The conserved cysteine and the conserved F or W are not part of the CDR3 here.

v_call	j_call	cdr3_aa
TRBV3-1/TRBV3-2	TRBJ2-3	ASSQDPTTDTQY
TRBV9	TRBJ2-1	ASSVSGRGSYNEQF
TRBV3-1/TRBV3-2	TRBJ1-4	ASSQRPHYSGGKLF
TRBV6-2/TRBV6-3	TRBJ2-1	ASSYSIQGVYNEQF
TRBV9	TRBJ1-3	ASSVSGGSGNTIY
TRBV9	TRBJ2-7	ASSVGSSGGAYEQY
TRBV6-5	TRBJ2-7	ASSYTWDRVVEQY
TRBV3-1/TRBV3-2	TRBJ1-2	ASSQDPGQGLGYGYT
TRBV7-2	TRBJ2-7	ASSWSEAEQY
TRBV5-4	TRBJ2-4	ASSLRDRINIQY
TRBV12-2	TRBJ2-7	ASRYHTRAGGTYEQY
TRBV5-6	TRBJ2-7	ASSFWTGGLHEQY
TRBV11-1	TRBJ2-3	ASSTGPRADTQY
TRBV7-2	TRBJ2-2	ASSSWTGVTGELF
TRBV29-1	TRBJ1-2	SAGGQGGYGYT
TRBV5-1	TRBJ1-4	ASSLNYATNEKLF